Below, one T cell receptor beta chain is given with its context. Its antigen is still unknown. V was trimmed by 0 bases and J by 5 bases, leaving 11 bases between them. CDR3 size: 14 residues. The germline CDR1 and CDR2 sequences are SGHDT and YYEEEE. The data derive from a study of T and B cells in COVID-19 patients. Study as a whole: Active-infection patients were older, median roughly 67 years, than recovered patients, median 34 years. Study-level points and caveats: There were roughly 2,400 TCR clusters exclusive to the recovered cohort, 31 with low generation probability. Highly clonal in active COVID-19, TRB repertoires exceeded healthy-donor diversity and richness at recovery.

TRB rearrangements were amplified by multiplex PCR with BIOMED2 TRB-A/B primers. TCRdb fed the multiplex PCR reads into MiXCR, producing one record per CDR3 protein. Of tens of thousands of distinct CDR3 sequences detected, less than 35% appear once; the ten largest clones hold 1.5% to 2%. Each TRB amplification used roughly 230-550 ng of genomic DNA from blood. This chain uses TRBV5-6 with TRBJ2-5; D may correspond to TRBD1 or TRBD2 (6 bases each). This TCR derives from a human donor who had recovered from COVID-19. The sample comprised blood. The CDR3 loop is CASSLAIGGETQYF. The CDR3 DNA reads TGTGCCAGCAGCTTGGCCATAGGGGGGGAGACCCAGTACTTC.